One and the same sample provided the 15 T cell receptor beta chains below, sequenced in a study of cytomegalovirus exposure and HLA in healthy donors. Libraries were prepared by immunoSEQ multiplex PCR; TCRdb keeps only in-frame clonotypes and omits some of them. The table records 130,000 to 150,000 clones, 85% to 90% of them present only once. Sequencing used PBMCs. Receptor source: a woman between 18 and 29 years old in good health and CMV-seropositive.

The gene calls are TRBV4-2 and TRBJ2-2, with 7 bases that match TRBD2. CDR1 LGHNA and CDR2 YNFKEQ come from the germline V gene. This CDR3 has 16 amino acids. Unmatched junction bases numbered 8, after V lost 4 bases and J lost 3 bases. This chain's CDR3 is CASSLSTSVYTGELFF. The CDR3 DNA follows: TGTGCCAGCAGCCTTTCCACTAGCGTCTACACCGGGGAGCTGTTTTTT.

This clone appeared once. The chain carries TRBV6-1 and TRBJ2-7; 14 bases line up with TRBD2. Germline CDR1 and CDR2: MNHNS and SASEGT. The CDR3 runs 15 residues. Losses at the gene ends were 9 bases for V and 4 bases for J; bases not matched to a gene: 8. CDR3 in amino acids: CASIRGTSGSYEQYF. The CDR3 bases are TGTGCCAGTATAAGGGGGACTAGCGGGAGTTACGAGCAGTACTTC.

The J gene is TRBJ2-3, the V gene TRBV14, with D possibly being TRBD2 (6 bases). The V end lost 4 bases, the J end lost 0 bases, and 17 bases lay between the germline ends. Germline V lookup: CDR1 SGHDN, CDR2 FVKESK. CDR3 size: 17 residues. CDR3 sequence: CASSPRGSGTSTDTQYF. CDR3 nucleotide sequence: TGTGCCAGCAGCCCCCGGGGGAGCGGAACTAGCACAGATACGCAGTATTTT.

The chain joins TRBV12-5 to TRBJ1-5; no definite D call. Germline CDR1 is LGHNT and CDR2 is FRNRAP. The CDR3 has 11 residues. Trimming left V 3 bases short and J 10 bases short, with 7 bases between. This CDR3 is CASGFSGPQHF. CDR3 DNA: TGTGCTAGTGGTTTTAGCGGCCCCCAGCATTTT.

This chain connects TRBV27 to TRBJ2-2; D not certain. This CDR3 has 13 residues. CDR1 and CDR2 from the germline V gene are MNHEY and SMNVEV (reference sequence). V lost 7 bases and J 4 bases, leaving 10 bases between the germline ends. Here the CDR3 reads CASKAVPTGELFF. DNA for the CDR3: TGTGCCAGCAAAGCCGTACCCACCGGGGAGCTGTTTTTT.

J is TRBJ2-5 and V is TRBV29-1, with D maybe TRBD1 (6 bases). CDR3 length: 14 residues. V lost 1 base and J 2 bases, leaving 11 bases between the germline ends. Germline CDR1 reads SQVTM; CDR2 reads ANQGSEA. In nucleotides, the CDR3 is TGCAGCGTTGAAGGGACAGACCTTCAAGAGACCCAGTACTTC. This encodes CSVEGTDLQETQYF. Using reference TRBV29-1 and TRBJ2-5 for the parts outside the CDR3, the full variable domain is SAVISQKPSRDICQRGTSLTIQCQVDSQVTMMFWYRQQPGQSLTLIATANQGSEATYESGFVIDKFPISRPNLTFSTLTVSNMSPEDSSIYLCSVEGTDLQETQYFGPGTRLLVL.

The chain recombines TRBV11-2 with TRBJ2-2, with a possible D match to TRBD1 (5 bases). The CDR3 is 14 amino acids. CDR1 is SGHAT, CDR2 FQNNGV, per germline. The ends were cut back, 0 bases at V and 6 bases at J, with 8 bases in the middle. The CDR3 DNA reads as TGTGCCAGCAGCTTAGATGGGGCAGCCGGGGAGCTGTTTTTT. It translates to CASSLDGAAGELFF.

The chain uses TRBV7-9 and TRBJ1-2, with D tentatively TRBD1 (5 bases). In germline, CDR1 is SEHNR, CDR2 FQNEAQ (reference sequence). This CDR3 spans 13 amino acids. The V and J ends lost 1 base and 8 bases respectively, with 11 bases between them. The CDR3: CASSLEGMWGYTF. CDR3 nucleotide sequence: TGTGCCAGCAGCTTAGAGGGGATGTGGGGCTACACCTTC.

This chain links TRBV11-3 with TRBJ1-4; the match to TRBD1 covers 7 bases. The CDR3 consists of 16 residues. Germline CDR1 is SGHNT and CDR2 is YENEEA. The trim removed 3 bases at V and 8 bases at J, leaving 12 bases unmatched. The CDR3 is CASSLAITGVGEKLFF. CDR3 coding DNA: TGTGCCAGCAGCTTGGCGATTACAGGGGTCGGGGAAAAACTGTTTTTT.

This clone was recorded only once. The genes are TRBV27 and TRBJ2-1; 8 positions match TRBD2. With 6 bases clipped from V and 6 bases from J, the junction kept 7 bases outside the gene matches. This CDR3 region has 14 residues. Germline lookup yields CDR1 MNHEY and CDR2 SMNVEV (reference sequence). The CDR3 nucleotides are TGTGCCAGCAGCCCGGGACTAGGTGGCAATGAGCAGTTCTTC. Its protein product is CASSPGLGGNEQFF.

J is TRBJ1-1 and V is TRBV6-6, with D perhaps matching TRBD1 (6 bases). This CDR3 spans 15 amino acids. V lost 6 bases and J 6 bases, leaving 20 bases between the germline ends. The germline V gene encodes CDR1 MNHNY and CDR2 SVGAGI (reference sequence). This CDR3 is CASSQSQGLIAEAFF. For the CDR3, the DNA is TGTGCCAGCAGCCAAAGTCAGGGGTTAATCGCTGAAGCTTTCTTT.

This clone was picked up a small number of times. V gene TRBV29-1 combines with J gene TRBJ1-3; D remains unclear. The ends were cut back, 4 bases at V and 0 bases at J, with 7 bases in the middle. This CDR3 has 13 residues. Germline V CDR1 and CDR2: SQVTM, ANQGSEA. CDR3 in amino acids: CSVGQASGNTIYF. The CDR3 bases are TGCAGCGTTGGGCAGGCCTCTGGAAACACCATATATTTT.

The rearrangement links TRBV4-1 to TRBJ2-5; D is ambiguous. Looked up from germline, CDR1 is MGHRA and CDR2 is YSYEKL. Trimming stripped 0 bases from V and 8 bases from J, with 7 bases between. This CDR3 is built from 12 residues. The CDR3 spells CASSQDFRTQYF. The CDR3 coding sequence is TGCGCCAGCAGCCAAGATTTCAGAACCCAGTACTTC.

This chain uses TRBV7-3 with TRBJ2-1; D may be TRBD1 (5 bases). Per germline, CDR1 SGHTA and CDR2 FQGTGA. The CDR3 runs 16 residues. V dropped 1 base and J dropped 6 bases, with 16 bases sitting between them. The CDR3 sequence is CASSLIGHSPGNEQFF. CDR3 coding DNA: TGTGCCAGCAGCTTAATTGGACACTCTCCAGGCAATGAGCAGTTCTTC.

The chain uses TRBV7-9 and TRBJ2-5, with D possibly TRBD2 on 7 matching bases. Germline CDR1 reads SEHNR; CDR2 reads FQNEAQ (reference sequence). Trimming removed 1 base at V and 7 bases at J, with 19 bases between. The CDR3 contains 16 residues. The chain's CDR3 is CASSLDREGHAMTQYF. CDR3 sequence (DNA): TGTGCCAGCAGCTTAGACAGGGAGGGACATGCGATGACCCAGTACTTC.